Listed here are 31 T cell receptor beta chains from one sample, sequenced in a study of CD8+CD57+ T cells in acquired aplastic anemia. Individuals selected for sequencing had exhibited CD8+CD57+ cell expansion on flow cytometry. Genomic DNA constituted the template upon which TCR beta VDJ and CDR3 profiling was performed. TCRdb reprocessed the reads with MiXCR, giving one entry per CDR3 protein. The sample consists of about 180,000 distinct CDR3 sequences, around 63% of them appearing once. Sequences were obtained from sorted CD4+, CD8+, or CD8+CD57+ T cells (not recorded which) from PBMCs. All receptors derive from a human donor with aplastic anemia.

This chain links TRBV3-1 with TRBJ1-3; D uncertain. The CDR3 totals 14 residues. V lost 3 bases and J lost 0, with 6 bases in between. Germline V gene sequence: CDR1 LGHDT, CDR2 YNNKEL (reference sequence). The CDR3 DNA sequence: TGTGCCAGCAGCCATGATCTCTCTGGAAACACCATATATTTT. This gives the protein CASSHDLSGNTIYF. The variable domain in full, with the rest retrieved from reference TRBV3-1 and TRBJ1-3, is DTAVSQTPKYLVTQMGNDKSIKCEQNLGHDTMYWYKQDSKKFLKIMFSYNNKELIINETVPNRFSPKSPDKAHLNLHINSLELGDSAVYFCASSHDLSGNTIYFGEGSWLTVV.

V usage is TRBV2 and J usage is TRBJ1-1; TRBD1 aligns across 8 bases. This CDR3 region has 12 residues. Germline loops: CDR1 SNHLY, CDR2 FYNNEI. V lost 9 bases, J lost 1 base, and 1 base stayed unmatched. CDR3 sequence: CARDRENTEAFF. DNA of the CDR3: TGTGCCAGGGACAGGGAGAACACTGAAGCTTTCTTT.

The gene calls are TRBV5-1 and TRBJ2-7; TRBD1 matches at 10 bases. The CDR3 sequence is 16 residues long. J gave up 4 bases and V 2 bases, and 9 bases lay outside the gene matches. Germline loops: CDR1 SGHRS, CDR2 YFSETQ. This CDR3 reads CASSFLQGQGQYEQYF. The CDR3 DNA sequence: TGCGCCAGCAGCTTTTTACAGGGACAGGGGCAGTACGAGCAGTACTTC.

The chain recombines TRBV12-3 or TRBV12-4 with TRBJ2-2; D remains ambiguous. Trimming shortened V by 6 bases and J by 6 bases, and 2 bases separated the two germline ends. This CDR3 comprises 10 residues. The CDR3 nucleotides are TGTGCCAGCAGGTCCGGGGAGCTGTTTTTT. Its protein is CASRSGELFF.

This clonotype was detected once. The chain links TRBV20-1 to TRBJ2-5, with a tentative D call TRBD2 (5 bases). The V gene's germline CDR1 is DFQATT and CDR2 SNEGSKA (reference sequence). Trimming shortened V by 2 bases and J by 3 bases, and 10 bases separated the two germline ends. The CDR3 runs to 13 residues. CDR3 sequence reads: CSARLEGEETQYF. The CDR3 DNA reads TGCAGTGCTAGACTAGAGGGTGAAGAGACCCAGTACTTC.

This chain's CDR3 is CATSDYGTGKNEQFF. CDR3 in DNA: TGTGCCACCAGTGATTACGGGACAGGGAAGAATGAGCAGTTCTTC. The V gene is TRBV24-1, the J gene TRBJ2-1, with 9 bases fitting TRBD1. The CDR3 length is 15 residues. The germline V gene encodes CDR1 KGHDR and CDR2 SFDVKD. With 2 bases clipped from V and 7 bases from J, the junction kept 5 bases outside the gene matches.

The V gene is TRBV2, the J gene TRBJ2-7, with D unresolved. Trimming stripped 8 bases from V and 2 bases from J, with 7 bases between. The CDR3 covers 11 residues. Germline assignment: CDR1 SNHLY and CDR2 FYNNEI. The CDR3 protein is CASHVTYEQYF. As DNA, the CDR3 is TGTGCCAGCCACGTTACCTACGAGCAGTACTTC.

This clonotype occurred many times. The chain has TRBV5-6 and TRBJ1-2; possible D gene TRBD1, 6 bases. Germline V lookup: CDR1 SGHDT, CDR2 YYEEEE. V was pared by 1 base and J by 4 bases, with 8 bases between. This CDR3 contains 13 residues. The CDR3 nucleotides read TGTGCCAGCAGCTTGACAGGGACCTATGGCTACACCTTC. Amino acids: CASSLTGTYGYTF.

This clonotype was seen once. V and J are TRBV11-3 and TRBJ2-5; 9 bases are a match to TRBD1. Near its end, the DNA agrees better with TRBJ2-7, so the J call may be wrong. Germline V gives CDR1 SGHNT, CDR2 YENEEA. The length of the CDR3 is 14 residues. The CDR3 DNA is TGTGCCAGCAGCTTGGGGGGACAGGGTAACGAGCAGTACTTC. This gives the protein CASSLGGQGNEQYF.

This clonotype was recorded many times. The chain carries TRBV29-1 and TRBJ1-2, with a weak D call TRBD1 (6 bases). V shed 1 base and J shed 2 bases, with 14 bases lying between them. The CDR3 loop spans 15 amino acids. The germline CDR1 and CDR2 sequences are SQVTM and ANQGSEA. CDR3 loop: CSVEGSQGKNYGYTF. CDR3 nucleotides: TGCAGCGTTGAAGGCTCACAGGGAAAAAACTATGGCTACACCTTC.

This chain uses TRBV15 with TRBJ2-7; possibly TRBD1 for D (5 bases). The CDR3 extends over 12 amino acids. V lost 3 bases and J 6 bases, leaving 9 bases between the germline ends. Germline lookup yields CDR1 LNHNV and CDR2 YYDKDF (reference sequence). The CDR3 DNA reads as TGTGCCACCAGCAGGGTTGGGGCCGAGCAGTACTTC. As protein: CATSRVGAEQYF.

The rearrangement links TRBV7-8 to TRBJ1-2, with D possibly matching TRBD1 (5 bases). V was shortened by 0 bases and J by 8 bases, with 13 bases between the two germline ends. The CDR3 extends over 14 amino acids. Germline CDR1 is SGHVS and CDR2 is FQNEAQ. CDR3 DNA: TGTGCCAGCAGCTTAGCGATAGGGGAGTTGGGCTACACCTTC. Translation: CASSLAIGELGYTF.

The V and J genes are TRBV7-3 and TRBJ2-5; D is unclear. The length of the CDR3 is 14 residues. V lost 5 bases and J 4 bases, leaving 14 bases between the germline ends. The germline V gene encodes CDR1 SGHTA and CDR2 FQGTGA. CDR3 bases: TGTGCCAGCAGCCGCGATCCGACGGGAGAGACCCAGTACTTC. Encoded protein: CASSRDPTGETQYF.

CDR3 sequence: CASSIMGGNTEAFF. The CDR3 DNA is TGTGCCAGTAGTATAATGGGAGGGAACACTGAAGCTTTCTTT. The chain couples TRBV19 to TRBJ1-1; D gene ambiguous. Germline V gene data show CDR1 as LNHDA and CDR2 as SQIVND (reference sequence). This CDR3 is 14 amino acids long. Trimming removed 2 bases at V and 1 base at J, with 8 bases between.

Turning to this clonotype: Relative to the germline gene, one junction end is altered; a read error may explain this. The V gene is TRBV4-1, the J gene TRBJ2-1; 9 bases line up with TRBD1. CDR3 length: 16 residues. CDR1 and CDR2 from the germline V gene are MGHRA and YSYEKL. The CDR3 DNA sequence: TGCGCCGGCAGCCAAAGGATACAGGGGGCTGACAATGAGCAGTTCTTC. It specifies CAGSQRIQGADNEQFF.

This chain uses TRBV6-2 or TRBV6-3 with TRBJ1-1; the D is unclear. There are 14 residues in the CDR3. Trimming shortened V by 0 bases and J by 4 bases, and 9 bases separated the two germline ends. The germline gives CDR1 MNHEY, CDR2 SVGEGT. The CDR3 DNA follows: TGTGCCAGCAGTTACTCGCCACTCGGCACTGAAGCTTTCTTT. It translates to CASSYSPLGTEAFF.

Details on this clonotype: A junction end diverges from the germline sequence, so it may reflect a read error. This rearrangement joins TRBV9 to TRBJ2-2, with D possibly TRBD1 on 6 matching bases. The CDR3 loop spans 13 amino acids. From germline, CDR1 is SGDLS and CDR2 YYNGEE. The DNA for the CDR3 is TGTGCCAGCAGTGCACAGGGAGCCGGGGAGCCGTTTTTT. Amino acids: CASSAQGAGEPFF.

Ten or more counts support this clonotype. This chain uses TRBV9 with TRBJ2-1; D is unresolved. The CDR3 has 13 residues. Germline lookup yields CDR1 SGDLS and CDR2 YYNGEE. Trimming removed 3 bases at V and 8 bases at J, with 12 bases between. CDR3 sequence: CASSAAPLDEQFF. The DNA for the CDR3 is TGTGCCAGCAGCGCCGCCCCCTTAGATGAGCAGTTCTTC.

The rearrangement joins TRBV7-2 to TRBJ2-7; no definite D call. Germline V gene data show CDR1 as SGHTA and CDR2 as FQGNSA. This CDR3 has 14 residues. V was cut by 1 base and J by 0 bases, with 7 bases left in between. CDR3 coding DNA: TGTGCCAGCAGCTTAGACTGGAGCTCCTACGAGCAGTACTTC. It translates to CASSLDWSSYEQYF.

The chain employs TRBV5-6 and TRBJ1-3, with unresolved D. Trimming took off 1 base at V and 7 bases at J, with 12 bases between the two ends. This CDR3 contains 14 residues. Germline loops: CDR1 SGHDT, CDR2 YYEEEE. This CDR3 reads CASSLRSLWNTIYF. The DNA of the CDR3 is TGTGCCAGCAGCTTGAGGTCACTATGGAACACCATATATTTT.

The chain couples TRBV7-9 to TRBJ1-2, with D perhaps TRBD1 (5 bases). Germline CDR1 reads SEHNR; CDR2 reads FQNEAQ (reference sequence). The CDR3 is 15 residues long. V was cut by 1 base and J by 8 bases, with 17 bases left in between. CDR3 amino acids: CASSLEGVQGEGYTF. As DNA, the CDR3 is TGTGCCAGCAGCTTAGAAGGGGTTCAGGGCGAAGGCTACACCTTC. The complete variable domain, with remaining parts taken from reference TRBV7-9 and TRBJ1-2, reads DTGVSQNPRHKITKRGQNVTFRCDPISEHNRLYWYRQTLGQGPEFLTYFQNEAQLEKSRLLSDRFSAERPKGSFSTLEIQRTEQGDSAMYLCASSLEGVQGEGYTFGSGTRLTVV.

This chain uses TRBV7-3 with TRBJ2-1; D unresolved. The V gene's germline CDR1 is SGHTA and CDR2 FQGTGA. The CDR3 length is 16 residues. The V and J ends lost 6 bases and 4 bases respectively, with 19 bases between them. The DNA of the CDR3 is TGTGCCAGCAGTCCCCGCCCCCCACCCCTTTACAATGAGCAGTTCTTC. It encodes CASSPRPPPLYNEQFF.

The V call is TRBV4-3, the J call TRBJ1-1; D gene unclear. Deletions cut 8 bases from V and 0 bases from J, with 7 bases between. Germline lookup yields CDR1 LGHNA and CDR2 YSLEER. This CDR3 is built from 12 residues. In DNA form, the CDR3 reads TGCGCCAGCGGTATGATGAACACTGAAGCTTTCTTT. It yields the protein CASGMMNTEAFF.

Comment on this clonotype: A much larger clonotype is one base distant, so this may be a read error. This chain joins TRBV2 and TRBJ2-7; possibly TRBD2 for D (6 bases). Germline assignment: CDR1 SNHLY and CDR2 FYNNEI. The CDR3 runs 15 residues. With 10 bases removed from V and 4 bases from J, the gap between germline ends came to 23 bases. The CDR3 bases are TGTGCCAACAGCCAAGGGGCGGGGCCGTCTTACGAGCAGTACTTC. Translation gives CANSQGAGPSYEQYF.

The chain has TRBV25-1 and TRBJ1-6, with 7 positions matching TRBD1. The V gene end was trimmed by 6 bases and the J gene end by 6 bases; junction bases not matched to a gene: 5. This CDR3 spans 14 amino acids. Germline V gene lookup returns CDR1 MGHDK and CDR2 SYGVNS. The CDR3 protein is CASSIRDSNSPLHF. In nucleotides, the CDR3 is TGTGCCAGCAGCATCCGGGACAGTAATTCACCCCTCCACTTT.

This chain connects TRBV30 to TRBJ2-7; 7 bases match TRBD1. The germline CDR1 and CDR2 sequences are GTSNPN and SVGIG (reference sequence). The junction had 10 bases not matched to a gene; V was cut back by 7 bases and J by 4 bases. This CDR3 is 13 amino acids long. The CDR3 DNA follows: TGTGCCTCTAAACAGGGGAACCTTTACGAGCAGTACTTC. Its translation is CASKQGNLYEQYF.

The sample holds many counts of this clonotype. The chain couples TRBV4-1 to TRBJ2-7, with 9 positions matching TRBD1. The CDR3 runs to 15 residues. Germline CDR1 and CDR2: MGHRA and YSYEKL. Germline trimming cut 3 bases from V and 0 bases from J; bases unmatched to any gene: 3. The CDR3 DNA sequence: TGCGCCAGCAGCCAGGGACAGGGTTCCTCCTACGAGCAGTACTTC. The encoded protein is CASSQGQGSSYEQYF.

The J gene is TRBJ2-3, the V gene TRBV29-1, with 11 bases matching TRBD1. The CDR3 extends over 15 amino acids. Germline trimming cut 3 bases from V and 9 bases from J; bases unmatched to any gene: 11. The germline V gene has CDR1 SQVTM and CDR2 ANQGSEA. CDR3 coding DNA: TGCAGCGTTGACAGGGACAGGGGGTCCACCCCAACGCAGTATTTT. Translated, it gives CSVDRDRGSTPTQYF.

CDR3 region: CASSIQNTEAFF. DNA for the CDR3: TGTGCCAGCAGCATCCAGAACACTGAAGCTTTCTTT. This rearrangement joins TRBV7-9 to TRBJ1-1; no definite D call. Trimming took 5 bases from V and 1 from J, leaving 5 bases between them. This CDR3 has 12 amino acids. Germline lookup yields CDR1 SEHNR and CDR2 FQNEAQ (reference sequence).

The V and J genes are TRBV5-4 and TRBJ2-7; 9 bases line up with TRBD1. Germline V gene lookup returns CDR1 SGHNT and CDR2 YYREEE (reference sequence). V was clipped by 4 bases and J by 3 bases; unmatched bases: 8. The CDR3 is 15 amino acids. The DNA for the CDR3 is TGTGCCAGCAGCAAGGGACAGGGAACCGTCTACGAGCAGTACTTC. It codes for CASSKGQGTVYEQYF.

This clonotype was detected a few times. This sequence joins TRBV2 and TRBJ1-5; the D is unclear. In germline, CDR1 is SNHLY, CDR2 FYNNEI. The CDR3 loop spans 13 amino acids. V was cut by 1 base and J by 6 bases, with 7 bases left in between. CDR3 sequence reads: CASSEEWSQPQHF. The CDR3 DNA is TGTGCCAGCAGTGAAGAGTGGAGTCAGCCCCAGCATTTT.